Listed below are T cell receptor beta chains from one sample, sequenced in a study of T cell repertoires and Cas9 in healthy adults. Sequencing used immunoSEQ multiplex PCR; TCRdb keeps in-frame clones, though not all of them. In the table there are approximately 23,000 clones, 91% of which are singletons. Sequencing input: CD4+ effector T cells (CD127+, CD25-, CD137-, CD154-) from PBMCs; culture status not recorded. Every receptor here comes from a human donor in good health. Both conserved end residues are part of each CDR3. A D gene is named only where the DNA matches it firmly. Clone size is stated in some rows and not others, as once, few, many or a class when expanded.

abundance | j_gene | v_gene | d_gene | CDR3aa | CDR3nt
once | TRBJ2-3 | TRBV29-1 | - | CSAERSDTQYF | TGCAGCGCCGAAAGGTCAGATACGCAGTATTTT
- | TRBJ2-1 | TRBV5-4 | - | CASSSQQFDNEQFF | TGTGCCAGCAGCTCCCAGCAGTTTGACAATGAGCAGTTCTTC
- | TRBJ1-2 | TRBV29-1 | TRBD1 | CSVGTGGVSGYTF | TGCAGCGTTGGGACAGGGGGCGTCTCTGGCTACACCTTC
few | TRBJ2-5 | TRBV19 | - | CASSQRTGGRETQYF | TGTGCCAGTAGCCAACGGACCGGGGGGCGCGAGACCCAGTACTTC
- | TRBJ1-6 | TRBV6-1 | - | CASSEGFNSPLHF | TGTGCCAGCAGTGAGGGGTTTAATTCACCCCTCCACTTT
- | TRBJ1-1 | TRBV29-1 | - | CSVDLSGMLKAEAFF | TGCAGCGTTGATCTCTCCGGGATGTTGAAGGCTGAAGCTTTCTTT
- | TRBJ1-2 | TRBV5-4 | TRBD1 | CASSPTTGVYGYTF | TGTGCCAGCAGCCCTACGACAGGGGTGTATGGCTACACCTTC
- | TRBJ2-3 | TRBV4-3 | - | CASSQVYPHLRTDTQYF | TGCGCCAGCAGCCAAGTCTACCCCCACCTACGCACAGATACGCAGTATTTT
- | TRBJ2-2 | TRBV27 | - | CASSFEVNTGELFF | TGTGCCAGCAGTTTCGAGGTGAACACCGGGGAGCTGTTTTTT
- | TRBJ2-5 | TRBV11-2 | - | CASSLWQDQETQYF | TGTGCCAGCAGCTTATGGCAGGACCAAGAGACCCAGTACTTC
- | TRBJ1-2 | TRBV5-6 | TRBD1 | CASSLQGNYGYTF | TGTGCCAGCAGCTTACAGGGGAACTATGGCTACACCTTC
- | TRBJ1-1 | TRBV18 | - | CASSPGDRGGTEAFF | TGTGCCAGCTCACCGGGGGACCGCGGGGGGACTGAAGCTTTCTTT
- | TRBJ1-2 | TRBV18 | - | CASSPDTVGYGYTF | TGTGCCAGCTCACCGGACACCGTAGGCTATGGCTACACCTTC
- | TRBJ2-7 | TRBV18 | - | CASSTPDITYEQYF | TGTGCCAGCTCAACTCCGGACATAACCTACGAGCAGTACTTC
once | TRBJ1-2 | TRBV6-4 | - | CASSDGQYGYTF | TGTGCCAGCAGTGACGGACAGTATGGCTACACCTTC
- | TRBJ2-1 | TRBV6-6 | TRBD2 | CASSYSVAAGGYEQFF | TGTGCCAGCAGTTACTCAGTAGCGGCGGGGGGGTACGAGCAGTTCTTC
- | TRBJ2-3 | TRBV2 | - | CASSGQAGSTDTQYF | TGTGCCAGCAGTGGACAGGCCGGGAGCACAGATACGCAGTATTTT
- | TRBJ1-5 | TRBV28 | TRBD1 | CASSLAGTGGAGNQPQHF | TGTGCCAGCAGTTTAGCGGGGACAGGGGGCGCCGGCAATCAGCCCCAGCATTTT
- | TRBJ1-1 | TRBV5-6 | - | CASSLSNTEAFF | TGTGCCAGCAGCTTGAGTAACACTGAAGCTTTCTTT
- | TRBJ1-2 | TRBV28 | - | CASSQTIYSYGYTF | TGTGCCAGCAGCCAGACCATTTATTCCTATGGCTACACCTTC
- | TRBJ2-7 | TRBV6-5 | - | CASSSAGTVSYEQYF | TGTGCCAGCAGTTCCGCCGGGACGGTCTCCTACGAGCAGTACTTC
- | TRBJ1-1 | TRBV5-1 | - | CASSLREGRAFF | TGCGCCAGCAGCTTGAGAGAGGGGCGGGCTTTCTTT
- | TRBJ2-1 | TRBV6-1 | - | CASSDQGPSYNEQFF | TGTGCCAGCAGTGACCAGGGGCCCTCCTACAATGAGCAGTTCTTC
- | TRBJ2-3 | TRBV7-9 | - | CASSLQDTQYF | TGTGCCAGCAGCTTACAAGATACGCAGTATTTT
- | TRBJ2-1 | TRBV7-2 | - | CASSLGYPGAWQFF | TGTGCCAGCAGCTTAGGCTATCCGGGGGCTTGGCAGTTCTTC
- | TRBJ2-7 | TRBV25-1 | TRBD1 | CASSRGQGGYEQYF | TGTGCCAGCAGTCGGGGACAGGGGGGCTACGAGCAGTACTTC
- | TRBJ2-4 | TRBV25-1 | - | CASRQGAQNIQYF | TGTGCCAGCAGACAGGGAGCTCAAAACATTCAGTACTTC
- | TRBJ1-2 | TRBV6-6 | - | CASSQTANYGYTF | TGTGCCAGCAGTCAGACAGCTAACTATGGCTACACCTTC
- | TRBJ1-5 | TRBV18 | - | CASSRDGDQPQHF | TGTGCCAGCTCAAGGGACGGGGATCAGCCCCAGCATTTT
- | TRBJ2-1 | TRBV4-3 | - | CASSQDRREQFF | TGCGCCAGCAGCCAAGATCGAAGGGAGCAGTTCTTC
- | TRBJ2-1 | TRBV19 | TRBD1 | CASSARDSEYNEQFF | TGTGCCAGTAGTGCCCGGGACAGTGAGTACAATGAGCAGTTCTTC
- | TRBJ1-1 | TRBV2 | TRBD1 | CASSGGQGNTEAFF | TGTGCCAGCAGTGGGGGACAGGGGAACACTGAAGCTTTCTTT
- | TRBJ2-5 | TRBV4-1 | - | CASSPTQEETQYF | TGCGCCAGCAGCCCGACACAAGAAGAGACCCAGTACTTC
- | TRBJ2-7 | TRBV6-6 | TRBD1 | CASSDRGSSDEQYF | TGTGCCAGCAGTGACAGGGGTTCCTCTGATGAGCAGTACTTC
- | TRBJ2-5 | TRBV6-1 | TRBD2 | CASSEARGSANQETQYF | TGTGCCAGCAGTGAAGCGCGGGGGTCGGCGAACCAAGAGACCCAGTACTTC
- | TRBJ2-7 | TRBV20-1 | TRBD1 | CSAQTGQQQYF | TGCAGTGCCCAGACAGGGCAGCAGCAGTACTTC
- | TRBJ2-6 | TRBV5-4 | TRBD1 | CASSSNGQGVTGANVLTF | TGTGCCAGCAGCTCTAACGGACAGGGGGTAACTGGGGCCAACGTCCTGACTTTC
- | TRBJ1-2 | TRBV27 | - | CASSPNAGPRRGGYTF | TGTGCCAGCAGCCCAAACGCCGGGCCTCGGAGGGGAGGCTACACCTTC
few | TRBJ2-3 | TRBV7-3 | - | CASSPRGGPIQYF | TGTGCCAGCAGCCCCCGTGGCGGGCCTATCCAGTATTTT
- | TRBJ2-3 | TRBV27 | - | CASSFSGEPSTDTQYF | TGTGCCAGCAGTTTTTCAGGAGAACCTAGCACAGATACGCAGTATTTT
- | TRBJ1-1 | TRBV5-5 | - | CASSLDTGGTEAFF | TGTGCCAGCAGCTTGGATACAGGCGGGACTGAAGCTTTCTTT
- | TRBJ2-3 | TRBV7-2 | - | CASRRTRDTDTQYF | TGTGCCAGCAGACGGACCCGCGACACAGATACGCAGTATTTT
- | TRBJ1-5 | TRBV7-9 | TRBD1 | CASSEGQGNNQPQHF | TGTGCCAGCAGCGAGGGACAGGGAAACAATCAGCCCCAGCATTTT
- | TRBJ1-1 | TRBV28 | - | CASSAGSVVAFF | TGTGCCAGCAGTGCCGGGTCCGTGGTGGCTTTCTTT
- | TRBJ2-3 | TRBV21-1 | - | CASSTWDNTDTQYF | TGTGCCAGCAGCACCTGGGACAACACAGATACGCAGTATTTT
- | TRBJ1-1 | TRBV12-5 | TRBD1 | CASGLGQVKTEAFF | TGTGCTAGTGGCCTCGGACAGGTAAAAACTGAAGCTTTCTTT
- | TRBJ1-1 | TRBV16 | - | CASRKRNTEAFF | TGTGCCAGCAGAAAGAGGAACACTGAAGCTTTCTTT
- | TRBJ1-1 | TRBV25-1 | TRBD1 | CASRRGRMNTEAFF | TGTGCCAGCAGGAGGGGGCGGATGAACACTGAAGCTTTCTTT
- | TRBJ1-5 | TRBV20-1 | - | CSAQQGQPQHF | TGCAGTGCTCAACAGGGTCAGCCCCAGCATTTT
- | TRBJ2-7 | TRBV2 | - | CASSAQPIAEQYF | TGTGCCAGCAGCGCCCAGCCGATTGCGGAGCAGTACTTC
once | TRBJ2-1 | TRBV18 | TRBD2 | CASSPMVAGNLGNEQFF | TGTGCCAGCTCACCAATGGTAGCGGGAAACCTAGGGAATGAGCAGTTCTTC
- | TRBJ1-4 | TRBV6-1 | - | CASSELTTTNEKLFF | TGTGCCAGCAGTGAATTGACAACCACTAATGAAAAACTGTTTTTT
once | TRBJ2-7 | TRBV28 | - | CASSLGTRPYEQYF | TGTGCCAGCAGTTTGGGGACACGCCCCTACGAGCAGTACTTC
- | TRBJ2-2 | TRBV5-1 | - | CASRTEPMKTGELFF | TGCGCCAGCAGGACAGAGCCTATGAAAACCGGGGAGCTGTTTTTT
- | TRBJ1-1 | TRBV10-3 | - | CAISGAGQTMAEAFF | TGTGCCATCAGCGGGGCAGGTCAGACCATGGCTGAAGCTTTCTTT
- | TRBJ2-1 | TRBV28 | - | CAAAASYNEQFF | TGTGCCGCCGCCGCCTCCTACAATGAGCAGTTCTTC
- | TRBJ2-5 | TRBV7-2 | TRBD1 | CASSLLPGTGTQETQYF | TGTGCCAGCAGCCTACTCCCCGGGACAGGGACTCAAGAGACCCAGTACTTC
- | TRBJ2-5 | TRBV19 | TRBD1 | CASSTARLTGGQETQYF | TGTGCCAGTAGTACCGCCCGCCTGACAGGGGGCCAAGAGACCCAGTACTTC